Listed below are T cell receptor beta chains from one sample, sequenced in a study of beta chain features in type 1 diabetes. TCRdb's copy holds only in-frame clones and misses some; the assay was immunoSEQ multiplex PCR. This sample has 300,000 to 400,000 clones, with approximately 11% found just once. Sequencing used naive CD4+ T cells from blood. These receptors came from a woman younger than 45 in good health. Each CDR3 is given with its conserved first and last residue. The D gene is left open where the match is weak. Where a row states a size, it is once, few, many or the class of an expanded clone; other rows omit it.

14	few	TRBV7-3	.	TRBJ2-5	CASSVGGWQETQYF	TGTGCCAGCAGCGTTGGAGGGTGGCAAGAGACCCAGTACTTC
15	few	TRBV28	.	TRBJ2-4	CASSLKRLAKNIQYF	TGTGCCAGCAGTTTAAAGAGGCTAGCCAAAAACATTCAGTACTTC
14	many	TRBV4-3	.	TRBJ2-3	CASSQDYFTDTQYF	TGCGCCAGCAGCCAAGATTACTTCACAGATACGCAGTATTTT
14	.	TRBV10-3	TRBD2	TRBJ2-5	CAISQREGQETQYF	TGTGCCATCAGCCAGCGGGAGGGTCAAGAGACCCAGTACTTC
14	.	TRBV5-6	.	TRBJ2-1	CASSLTGIFNEQFF	TGTGCCAGCAGCTTAACAGGGATATTCAATGAGCAGTTCTTC
17	few	TRBV4-2	TRBD2	TRBJ2-7	CASSQEWLAGGRDEQYF	TGTGCCAGCAGCCAAGAATGGCTAGCGGGAGGAAGGGACGAGCAGTACTTC
15	few	TRBV4-1	TRBD2	TRBJ2-7	CASSQGSGMAYEQYF	TGCGCCAGCAGCCAAGGTAGCGGGATGGCCTACGAGCAGTACTTC
15	.	TRBV6-1	TRBD1	TRBJ2-7	CASSEQGDTTYEQYF	TGTGCCAGCAGTGAACAGGGGGACACCACCTACGAGCAGTACTTC
16	few	TRBV7-2	TRBD1	TRBJ2-5	CASSLILGQGQETQYF	TGTGCCAGCAGCTTAATTCTGGGACAGGGGCAAGAGACCCAGTACTTC
16	.	TRBV11-1	TRBD1	TRBJ2-2	CASSLAGTANTGELFF	TGTGCCAGCAGCTTAGCCGGGACAGCTAACACCGGGGAGCTGTTTTTT
15	.	TRBV4-3	.	TRBJ1-5	CASSLSTGSNQPQHF	TGCGCCAGCAGCCTTTCTACAGGGAGCAATCAGCCCCAGCATTTT
12	.	TRBV28	.	TRBJ2-7	CASSYADRKQYF	TGTGCCAGCAGTTACGCGGACAGAAAGCAGTACTTC
16	.	TRBV5-4	TRBD2	TRBJ2-3	CASSHSSGRLTDTQYF	TGTGCCAGCAGCCATTCGAGCGGGAGACTCACAGATACGCAGTATTTT
14	.	TRBV7-3	TRBD1	TRBJ1-1	CASSSQGANTEAFF	TGTGCCAGCAGCTCACAGGGGGCCAACACTGAAGCTTTCTTT
13	few	TRBV7-9	.	TRBJ2-7	CASSFGELNEQYF	TGTGCCAGCAGCTTCGGGGAACTGAACGAGCAGTACTTC
16	few	TRBV7-2	TRBD2	TRBJ2-7	CASSLKPFGLAAEQYF	TGTGCCAGCAGCCTAAAACCCTTCGGACTAGCGGCCGAGCAGTACTTC
15	.	TRBV7-2	.	TRBJ2-2	CASSLRTANTGELFF	TGTGCCAGCAGCTTGAGGACAGCGAACACCGGGGAGCTGTTTTTT
13	.	TRBV6-6	.	TRBJ2-1	CASRGRQGNEQFF	TGTGCCAGCCGAGGCAGGCAGGGGAATGAGCAGTTCTTC
13	.	TRBV29-1	.	TRBJ2-5	CSVVSGERETQYF	TGCAGCGTTGTTTCAGGGGAACGAGAGACCCAGTACTTC
17	few	TRBV5-6	TRBD2	TRBJ2-1	CASSLVGLAGAYNEQFF	TGTGCCAGCAGCTTAGTTGGGCTAGCGGGAGCCTACAATGAGCAGTTCTTC
16	few	TRBV4-2	TRBD2	TRBJ2-7	CASSQGGLAGNYEQYF	TGTGCCAGCAGCCAAGGGGGGCTAGCGGGGAACTACGAGCAGTACTTC
15	few	TRBV5-1	.	TRBJ1-1	CASSPGDGLNTEAFF	TGCGCCAGCAGCCCTGGAGACGGGTTGAACACTGAAGCTTTCTTT
14	.	TRBV7-2	TRBD1	TRBJ1-1	CAGGRGTGNTEAFF	TGTGCCGGGGGTCGTGGGACAGGGAACACTGAAGCTTTCTTT
13	few	TRBV4-3	.	TRBJ2-1	CASSQDRRRGQFF	TGCGCCAGCAGCCAAGATAGGCGGAGGGGGCAGTTCTTC
15	few	TRBV27	.	TRBJ2-5	CASSLTGVRSETQYF	TGTGCCAGCAGTTTGACGGGAGTACGGTCAGAGACCCAGTACTTC
16	few	TRBV10-3	TRBD2	TRBJ2-3	CAIRGELAREEDTQYF	TGTGCCATCAGAGGGGAACTAGCGAGAGAGGAGGATACGCAGTATTTT
15	.	TRBV5-6	.	TRBJ2-3	CASSLYRPDTDTQYF	TGTGCCAGCAGCTTGTACAGGCCCGACACAGATACGCAGTATTTT
16	.	TRBV4-3	TRBD2	TRBJ2-1	CASSQERLAVYNEQFF	TGCGCCAGCAGCCAAGAGCGGCTAGCGGTGTACAATGAGCAGTTCTTC
14	few	TRBV5-6	.	TRBJ2-7	CASSRVLGTYEQYF	TGTGCCAGCAGCCGCGTCCTAGGAACTTACGAGCAGTACTTC
16	.	TRBV19	.	TRBJ2-2	CASSIADSLNTGELFF	TGTGCCAGTAGTATAGCGGACAGCCTGAACACCGGGGAGCTGTTTTTT
14	.	TRBV29-1	TRBD1	TRBJ1-4	CSAREGTGNEKLFF	TGCAGCGCACGCGAAGGGACAGGGAATGAAAAACTGTTTTTT
16	few	TRBV4-2	TRBD1	TRBJ1-2	CASSQLQGETNYGYTF	TGTGCCAGCAGCCAGCTACAGGGGGAGACTAACTATGGCTACACCTTC
16	few	TRBV7-9	TRBD2	TRBJ2-1	CASSARGTSGSNEQFF	TGTGCCAGCAGCGCCCGGGGGACTAGCGGGAGCAATGAGCAGTTCTTC
14	few	TRBV30	TRBD2	TRBJ2-5	CAWSLAGLQETQYF	TGTGCCTGGAGTTTAGCGGGGTTACAAGAGACCCAGTACTTC
12	.	TRBV9	.	TRBJ2-1	CASSRDKNEQFF	TGTGCCAGCAGCAGGGACAAGAATGAGCAGTTCTTC
15	.	TRBV28	.	TRBJ1-2	CASSPPDRDDYGYTF	TGTGCCAGCAGCCCCCCGGACAGAGATGACTATGGCTACACCTTC
16	.	TRBV4-3	TRBD1	TRBJ1-2	CASSPGTGRRDYGYTF	TGCGCCAGCAGCCCCGGGACAGGGCGGCGGGACTATGGCTACACCTTC
14	.	TRBV28	.	TRBJ2-5	CASSLTGVGETQYF	TGTGCCAGCAGTTTAACGGGAGTTGGGGAGACCCAGTACTTC
15	few	TRBV9	.	TRBJ2-5	CASSVGISGQETQYF	TGTGCCAGCAGCGTAGGTATTAGCGGACAAGAGACCCAGTACTTC
13	.	TRBV14	.	TRBJ2-2	CASSQDSAGELFF	TGTGCCAGCAGCCAAGACAGCGCCGGGGAGCTGTTTTTT
13	.	TRBV5-4	.	TRBJ2-7	CASSLDREYEQYF	TGTGCCAGCAGCTTGGACAGGGAGTACGAGCAGTACTTC
14	.	TRBV2	.	TRBJ2-3	CASSTREYTDTQYF	TGTGCCAGCAGTACCCGGGAGTACACAGATACGCAGTATTTT
16	.	TRBV7-2	TRBD2	TRBJ2-2	CASSFTSGGYTGELFF	TGTGCCAGCAGCTTCACTAGCGGAGGGTATACCGGGGAGCTGTTTTTT
16	few	TRBV27	TRBD2	TRBJ2-7	CASSLLLAGGPGEQYF	TGTGCCAGCAGTTTATTGCTAGCGGGAGGGCCTGGCGAGCAGTACTTC
16	few	TRBV5-1	.	TRBJ2-2	CASSQPRNPGIGELFF	TGCGCCAGCAGCCAGCCCAGGAATCCCGGTATCGGGGAGCTGTTTTTT
15	.	TRBV28	.	TRBJ2-7	CASSPSPGGAYEQYF	TGTGCCAGCAGTCCTTCGCCGGGGGGCGCCTACGAGCAGTACTTC
15	few	TRBV28	TRBD2	TRBJ2-7	CASSPAMAGVYEQYF	TGTGCCAGCAGTCCTGCGATGGCGGGGGTCTACGAGCAGTACTTC
17	few	TRBV5-6	TRBD2	TRBJ2-7	CASSFPRLAGYSYEQYF	TGTGCCAGCAGCTTCCCTCGACTAGCGGGTTACTCCTACGAGCAGTACTTC
16	few	TRBV5-1	TRBD2	TRBJ2-7	CASSSIPAGYSYEQYF	TGCGCCAGCAGCTCGATACCAGCGGGATACTCTTACGAGCAGTACTTC